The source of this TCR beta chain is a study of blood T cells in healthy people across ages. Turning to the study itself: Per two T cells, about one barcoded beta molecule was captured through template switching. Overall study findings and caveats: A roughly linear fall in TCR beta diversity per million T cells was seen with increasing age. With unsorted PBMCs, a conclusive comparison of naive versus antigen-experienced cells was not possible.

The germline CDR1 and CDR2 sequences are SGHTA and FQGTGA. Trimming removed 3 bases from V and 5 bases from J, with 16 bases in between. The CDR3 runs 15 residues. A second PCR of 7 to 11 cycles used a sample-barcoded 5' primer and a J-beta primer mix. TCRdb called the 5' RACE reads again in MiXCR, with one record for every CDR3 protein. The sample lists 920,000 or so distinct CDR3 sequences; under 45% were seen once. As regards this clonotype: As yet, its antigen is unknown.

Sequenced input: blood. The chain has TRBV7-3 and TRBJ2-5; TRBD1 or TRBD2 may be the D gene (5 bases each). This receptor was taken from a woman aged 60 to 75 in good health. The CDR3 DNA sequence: TGTGCCAGCAGCTTTGGGACGTCACGTAGCGAGACCCAGTACTTC. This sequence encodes CASSFGTSRSETQYF.